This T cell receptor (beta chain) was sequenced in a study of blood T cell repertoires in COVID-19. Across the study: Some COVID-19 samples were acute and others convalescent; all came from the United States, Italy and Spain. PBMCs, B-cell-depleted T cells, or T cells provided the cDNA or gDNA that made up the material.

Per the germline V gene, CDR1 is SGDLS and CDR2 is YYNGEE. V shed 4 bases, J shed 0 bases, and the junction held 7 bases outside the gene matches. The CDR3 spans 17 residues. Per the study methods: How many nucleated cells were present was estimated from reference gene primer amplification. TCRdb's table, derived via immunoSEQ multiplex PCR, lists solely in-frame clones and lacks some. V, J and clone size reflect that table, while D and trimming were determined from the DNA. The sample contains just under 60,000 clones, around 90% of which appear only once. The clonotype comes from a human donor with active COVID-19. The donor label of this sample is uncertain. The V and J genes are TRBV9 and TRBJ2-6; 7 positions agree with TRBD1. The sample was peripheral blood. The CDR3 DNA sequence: TGTGCCAGCAGCTTCAGACAGGGAAGCTCTGGGGCCAACGTCCTGACTTTC. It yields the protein CASSFRQGSSGANVLTF. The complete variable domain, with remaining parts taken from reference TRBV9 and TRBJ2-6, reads DSGVTQTPKHLITATGQRVTLRCSPRSGDLSVYWYQQSLDQGLQFLIQYYNGEERAKGNILERFSAQQFPDLHSELNLSSLELGDSALYFCASSFRQGSSGANVLTFGAGSRLTVL.